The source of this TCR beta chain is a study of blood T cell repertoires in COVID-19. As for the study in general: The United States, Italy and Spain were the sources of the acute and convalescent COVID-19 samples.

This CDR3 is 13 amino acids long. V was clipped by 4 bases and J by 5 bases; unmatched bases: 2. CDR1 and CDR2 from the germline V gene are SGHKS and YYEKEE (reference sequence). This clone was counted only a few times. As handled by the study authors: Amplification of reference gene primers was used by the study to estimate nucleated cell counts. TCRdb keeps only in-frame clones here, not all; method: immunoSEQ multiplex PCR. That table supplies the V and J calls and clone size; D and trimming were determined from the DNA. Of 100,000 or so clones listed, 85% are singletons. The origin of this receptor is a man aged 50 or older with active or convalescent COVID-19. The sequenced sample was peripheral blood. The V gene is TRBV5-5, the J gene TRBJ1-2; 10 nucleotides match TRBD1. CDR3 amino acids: CASSGTGDYGYTF. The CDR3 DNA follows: TGTGCCAGCAGCGGGACAGGGGATTATGGCTACACCTTC.